The 23 T cell receptor beta chains presented below share a single source sample, sequenced in a study of tissue T cells after allogeneic stem cell transplantation. Clones were sequenced by immunoSEQ multiplex PCR, and TCRdb holds only the in-frame ones, with some missing. Of tens of thousands of clones listed, less than 75% are singletons. This specimen consisted of tissue from the ileum, obtained at autopsy. The receptors derive from a female donor of 60 years or more with lung cancer.

The V gene is TRBV29-1, the J gene TRBJ1-1; the match to TRBD1 covers 9 bases. Germline V gives CDR1 SQVTM, CDR2 ANQGSEA. J gave up 3 bases and V 7 bases, and 15 bases lay outside the gene matches. The CDR3 is 16 residues long. The DNA of the CDR3 is TGCAGCGCCCGGAAGGGACAGGGAGGTTTTGACACTGAAGCTTTCTTT. This encodes CSARKGQGGFDTEAFF.

V gene TRBV6-6 combines with J gene TRBJ2-7, with D maybe TRBD2 (5 bases). Deletions cut 4 bases from V and 7 bases from J, with 17 bases between. Germline V lookup: CDR1 MNHNY, CDR2 SVGAGI (reference sequence). The CDR3 has 14 amino acids. The CDR3 reads CASSSSSGGQEQYF. The CDR3, as DNA: TGTGCCAGCAGTTCATCCTCCGGCGGGCAGGAGCAGTACTTC.

This clone came up a few times. The V and J genes are TRBV18 and TRBJ2-7; 9 nucleotides match TRBD1. The CDR3 sequence is 15 residues long. Germline trimming cut 0 bases from V and 3 bases from J; bases unmatched to any gene: 3. The V gene's germline CDR1 is KGHSH and CDR2 LQKENI. CDR3 DNA sequence: TGTGCCAGCTCACCACCCGGGACAGGGTACTACGAGCAGTACTTC. Residues: CASSPPGTGYYEQYF. The full variable domain, its missing parts supplied by reference TRBV18 and TRBJ2-7, is NAGVMQNPRHLVRRRGQEARLRCSPMKGHSHVYWYRQLPEEGLKFMVYLQKENIIDESGMPKERFSAEFPKEGPSILRIQQVVRGDSAAYFCASSPPGTGYYEQYFGPGTRLTVT.

Sample share makes this clone medium-sized (0.01 to 0.1%). The rearrangement joins TRBV5-8 to TRBJ1-1; a possible D gene is TRBD1 (5 bases). Trimming removed 4 bases at V and 6 bases at J, with 10 bases between. This CDR3 has 12 amino acids. Germline-derived CDR1 and CDR2 are SGHTS and YDEGEE. CDR3 DNA sequence: TGTGCCAGCAGCCCCCAAGGGGCTGAAGCTTTCTTT. Translation: CASSPQGAEAFF.

The V call is TRBV12-3 or TRBV12-4, the J call TRBJ2-4; D not certain. This CDR3 has 13 residues. The V end was cut by 2 bases, the J end by 7 bases, with 9 bases between. CDR3 nucleotide sequence: TGTGCCAGCAGTTTACAGCCGGTGAACATTCAGTACTTC. It codes for CASSLQPVNIQYF.

The chain combines TRBV7-2 with TRBJ2-5, with D possibly matching TRBD2 (5 bases). The CDR3 consists of 16 residues. The V end lost 3 bases, the J end lost 5 bases, and 19 bases lay between the germline ends. Per the germline V gene, CDR1 is SGHTA and CDR2 is FQGNSA. The CDR3 loop is CASSFPPGSLGETQYF. The CDR3 DNA sequence: TGTGCCAGCAGCTTTCCACCGGGATCGCTTGGGGAGACCCAGTACTTC. The entire variable domain, with the rest obtained from reference TRBV7-2 and TRBJ2-5, is as follows: GAGVSQSPSNKVTEKGKDVELRCDPISGHTALYWYRQSLGQGLEFLIYFQGNSAPDKSGLPSDRFSAERTGGSVSTLTIQRTQQEDSAVYLCASSFPPGSLGETQYFGPGTRLLVL.

The J gene is TRBJ2-3, the V gene TRBV20-1; the D gene is possibly TRBD2 (6 bases). Trimming took 5 bases from V and 7 from J, leaving 7 bases between them. This CDR3 comprises 10 residues. The germline V gene encodes CDR1 DFQATT and CDR2 SNEGSKA (reference sequence). CDR3 coding DNA: TGCAGTGCTGGACTAAATACGCAGTATTTT. The encoded protein is CSAGLNTQYF.

By share, this clone counts as medium-sized. The rearrangement links TRBV7-2 to TRBJ2-7, with TRBD1 identical over 9 bases. The V gene end was trimmed by 5 bases and the J gene end by 5 bases; junction bases not matched to a gene: 4. The germline gives CDR1 SGHTA, CDR2 FQGNSA. This CDR3 contains 13 residues. The CDR3 DNA sequence: TGTGCCAGCAGCCGGGACAGGGTAAACGAGCAGTACTTC. It codes for CASSRDRVNEQYF.

By sample share, this clone is medium-sized. J is TRBJ1-1 and V is TRBV5-1; D gene uncertain. V lost 3 bases, J lost 3 bases, and 6 bases lay in between. CDR3 length equals 12 residues. Germline V lookup: CDR1 SGHRS, CDR2 YFSETQ. The CDR3 protein is CASSSEDTEAFF. The DNA for the CDR3 is TGCGCCAGCAGCTCCGAGGACACTGAAGCTTTCTTT.

Only one count was recorded for this clone. V and J are TRBV28 and TRBJ1-2; TRBD1 aligns across 9 bases. The J segment lost 0 bases and the V segment lost 0 bases, leaving 5 bases of the junction unmatched. This CDR3 has 17 residues. Germline V gene lookup returns CDR1 MDHEN and CDR2 SYDVKM. CDR3 residues: CASSLWGQGITNYGYTF. The CDR3 DNA reads TGTGCCAGCAGTTTATGGGGACAGGGCATTACTAACTATGGCTACACCTTC.

This clone is a singleton in its sample. The CDR3 nucleotides read TGTGCCAGCAGCTTGGGGGGGACTAGAACCTACGAGCAGTACTTC. Its protein product is CASSLGGTRTYEQYF. V usage is TRBV5-4 and J usage is TRBJ2-7; 8 bases map to TRBD2. The CDR3 extends over 15 amino acids. Germline assignment: CDR1 SGHNT and CDR2 YYREEE (reference sequence). V lost 0 bases, J lost 2 bases, and 4 bases stayed unmatched.

This clone was observed a handful of times. V is TRBV4-3 and J is TRBJ2-7; TRBD2 matches 9 bases. The V and J ends lost 4 bases and 11 bases, in that order; junction bases with no gene match: 9. Germline V gives CDR1 LGHNA, CDR2 YSLEER. The CDR3 extends over 13 amino acids. CDR3 DNA: TGCGCCAGCAGCCCTTATAGCGGGGGCTATAAGTACTTC. This gives the protein CASSPYSGGYKYF.

The chain is built from TRBV11-2 and TRBJ2-7; TRBD1 is a possible D gene (5 bases). The CDR3 runs 14 residues. V gave up 0 bases and J gave up 0 bases, with 6 bases separating them. Germline V CDR1 and CDR2: SGHAT, FQNNGV. The CDR3 is CASSLERGSYEQYF. For the CDR3, the DNA is TGTGCCAGCAGCTTAGAAAGGGGCTCCTACGAGCAGTACTTC.

V is TRBV7-6 and J is TRBJ2-1; D may be TRBD1 or TRBD2 (5 bases each). The CDR3 consists of 15 residues. V was cut by 2 bases and J by 5 bases, with 13 bases left in between. Germline assignment: CDR1 SGHVS and CDR2 FNYEAQ. CDR3 bases: TGTGCCAGCAGCTTACAGGGAGCGGCTCACAATGAGCAGTTCTTC. This translates into CASSLQGAAHNEQFF.

The chain couples TRBV6-5 to TRBJ2-7; 7 nucleotides align to TRBD1. J was trimmed by 3 bases and V by 2 bases; bases with no gene match: 7. CDR3 size: 15 residues. Germline-derived CDR1 and CDR2 are MNHEY and SVGAGI. The chain's CDR3 is CASSYKSGQIYEQYF. As DNA, the CDR3 is TGTGCCAGCAGTTACAAGTCGGGACAGATCTACGAGCAGTACTTC.

The chain is built from TRBV6-5 and TRBJ2-7, with D uncertain. This CDR3 is built from 13 residues. Germline CDR1 MNHEY, CDR2 SVGAGI. Trimming removed 7 bases from V and 4 bases from J, with 14 bases in between. CDR3 amino acids: CASTTTPSYEQYF. The CDR3 DNA follows: TGTGCCAGCACCACAACCCCCTCGTACGAGCAGTACTTC.

In its sample, this clone is medium-sized. V usage is TRBV6-1 and J usage is TRBJ2-3; 10 positions agree with TRBD2. This CDR3 comprises 16 residues. V shed 4 bases, J shed 3 bases, and the junction held 7 bases outside the gene matches. Per the germline V gene, CDR1 is MNHNS and CDR2 is SASEGT. The CDR3 sequence: CASSVGWTSGTDTQYF. As DNA, the CDR3 is TGTGCCAGCAGTGTGGGCTGGACTAGCGGTACAGATACGCAGTATTTT.

The rearrangement joins TRBV5-5 to TRBJ1-4, with 9 bases matching TRBD1. Per germline, CDR1 SGHKS and CDR2 YYEKEE (reference sequence). V lost 1 base, J lost 5 bases, and 9 bases stayed unmatched. This CDR3 has 17 amino acids. The CDR3 bases are TGTGCCAGCAGCTTGCAAACCCCTGGGACAGGGAATGAAAAACTGTTTTTT. As protein: CASSLQTPGTGNEKLFF.

The CDR3 here is CASSQDPGAEAFF. The CDR3 DNA reads as TGTGCCAGTAGCCAAGATCCAGGGGCGGAAGCTTTCTTT. This rearrangement joins TRBV19 to TRBJ1-1; perhaps TRBD1 as D (6 bases). Germline assignment: CDR1 LNHDA and CDR2 SQIVND (reference sequence). This CDR3 is built from 13 residues. V dropped 6 bases and J dropped 8 bases, with 16 bases sitting between them.

This rearrangement joins TRBV27 to TRBJ1-6; maybe TRBD1 (5 bases). The CDR3 is made up of 15 amino acids. V gave up 3 bases and J gave up 6 bases, with 12 bases separating them. The germline CDR1 and CDR2 sequences are MNHEY and SMNVEV (reference sequence). CDR3 sequence: CASSFGRDFNSPLHF. CDR3 nucleotide sequence: TGTGCCAGCAGTTTCGGCCGGGACTTTAATTCACCCCTCCACTTT.

This chain joins TRBV7-9 and TRBJ1-2, with a weak D call TRBD1 (6 bases). Germline-derived CDR1 and CDR2 are SEHNR and FQNEAQ (reference sequence). The CDR3 is 16 residues long. The V end lost 2 bases, the J end lost 6 bases, and 19 bases lay between the germline ends. CDR3 in amino acids: CASSLWLPQGPDGYTF. Here the CDR3 DNA reads TGTGCCAGCAGCTTATGGTTGCCACAGGGACCGGATGGCTACACCTTC.

The chain carries TRBV30 and TRBJ1-4; 7 bases align to TRBD1. Germline V gene lookup returns CDR1 GTSNPN and CDR2 SVGIG (reference sequence). The V segment lost 5 bases and the J segment 3 bases; nucleotides outside the gene matches: 3. There are 13 residues in the CDR3. CDR3 loop: CAWQTGPNEKLFF. The CDR3 region has the DNA TGTGCCTGGCAGACAGGGCCTAATGAAAAACTGTTTTTT. The variable domain in full, with the rest retrieved from reference TRBV30 and TRBJ1-4, is SQTIHQWPATLVQPVGSPLSLECTVEGTSNPNLYWYRQAAGRGLQLLFYSVGIGQISSEVPQNLSASRPQDRQFILSSKKLLLSDSGFYLCAWQTGPNEKLFFGSGTQLSVL.

The V and J genes are TRBV6-5 and TRBJ1-2; D not resolved. V lost 6 bases and J 4 bases, leaving 12 bases between the germline ends. This CDR3 is built from 13 residues. Per the germline V gene, CDR1 is MNHEY and CDR2 is SVGAGI. CDR3 DNA sequence: TGTGCCAGCAGCCTCATGGACGGCTATGGCTACACCTTC. Protein product: CASSLMDGYGYTF.